The sequence of this TCR beta chain was determined in a study of T-cell memory formation after mild COVID-19. Study-level findings and limits: Day 37-peaking second-wave clones had unconfirmed SARS-CoV-2 specificity.

About this clonotype: Its antigen is not known.

TCRdb reprocessed the 5' RACE reads with MiXCR, giving one entry per CDR3 protein. The table shows 100,000 or so distinct CDR3 sequences, with over 8.5% occurring only once. Germline V lookup: CDR1 DFQATT, CDR2 SNEGSKA (reference sequence). With 0 bases removed from V and 0 bases from J, the gap between germline ends came to 15 bases. The CDR3 totals 16 residues. The sequenced sample consisted of PBMCs or a T cell subset sorted from them (not recorded which). The genes are TRBV20-1 and TRBJ2-7, with D unresolved. The receptor's source is a young man who had mild COVID-19 (a few samples of this study predate the infection). Cell type and time point are not known. CDR3 nucleotide sequence: TGCAGTGCTAGAGATGCGGACCCTTGGAGCTCCTACGAGCAGTACTTC. It is translated as CSARDADPWSSYEQYF.